This record concerns one T cell receptor beta chain sequence. Its matching antigen is unknown. Amplification used 60 Vbeta primers and 13 Jbeta primers. Produced via immunoSEQ multiplex PCR; TCRdb's table is partial and in-frame only. Here the sample spans under 55,000 clones, 60% to 75% being singletons. The CDR3 consists of 14 residues. Trimming cost V 2 bases and J 2 bases, with 10 bases left between them. CDR1 and CDR2 from the germline V gene are SGHKS and YYEKEE (reference sequence). The sample originates from a study of cytomegalovirus exposure and HLA in healthy donors. Findings and caveats of the study: Sequencing depth roughly uniform across donors was assumed in presence/absence analyses. Sequence variants that were highly shared formed a cluster that was likely a sequencing artifact. Some V segments, TRBV6-2 and TRBV6-3 among them, were indistinguishable and were therefore excluded.

The specimen sequenced was PBMCs. The chain recombines TRBV5-5 with TRBJ2-5; D possibly corresponds to TRBD1 (6 bases). The sequence was collected from a woman between 45 and 60 years old in good health and CMV-seronegative. CDR3 bases: TGTGCCAGCAGCTTCCAGGGGACGCAAGAGACCCAGTACTTC. Residues: CASSFQGTQETQYF.